A selection of T cell receptor beta chains follows, all from one sample in a study of Graves' ophthalmopathy and Graves' hyperthyroidism. One entry per CDR3 protein, called by TCRdb with MiXCR from the multiplex PCR reads. The sample lists about 550,000 distinct CDR3 sequences; less than 40% were seen once. Sample: peripheral blood or thyroid tissue (not recorded which). The receptors stem from an adult man with Graves' hyperthyroidism. Both conserved end residues are part of each CDR3. The D gene is left open where the match is weak.

v_call d_call cdr3_aa
TRBV5-1 - CASSLSGYDQPQHF
TRBV29-1 TRBD2 CSAPLAGFETDTQYF
TRBV2 TRBD2 CASGGGDNEQFF
TRBV5-1 - CASSLGATGSSSYEQYF
TRBV24-1 TRBD1 CATSDGTGEGTQYF
TRBV29-1 TRBD1 CSVEGPSGTGGGYTF
TRBV7-6 - CASSLGGFNGYTF
TRBV5-1 - CASSLGSSGYNEKLFF
TRBV29-1 - CSVGTAVGNTF
TRBV20-1 - CSASVGLNTEAFF
TRBV5-1 TRBD1 CASSLGQSYEQHF
TRBV10-3 - CAISEGTKDGYTF
TRBV6-1 - CASSELRSSYNSPLHF
TRBV24-1 TRBD2 CATGTSGRATDTQYF
TRBV15 TRBD1 CATSMSKGQNNSPLHF
TRBV9 TRBD1 CASSDTGGAGTQYF
TRBV10-2 TRBD2 CASRPSGTDEQFF
TRBV7-9 - CASSLVTSIETQYF
TRBV29-1 TRBD1 CSVELTGGGETQYF
TRBV29-1 TRBD2 CSERTSASTDTQYF
TRBV25-1 - CASSELWGRSGNTIYF
TRBV24-1 TRBD1 CATSDHTGQGMNEQFF
TRBV27 TRBD2 CASSKRGTSATYEQYF
TRBV20-1 TRBD1 CSARALRQGARYGYTF
TRBV29-1 - CSVLDSSDYGYTF
TRBV24-1 - CATSDSQNNYGYTF
TRBV27 - CASNRAQGYEQYF
TRBV7-3 TRBD2 CASSPSSGRYQETQYF
TRBV7-2 TRBD2 CASSPHPTSGEYF
TRBV7-2 TRBD1 CASSPQGALETQYF
TRBV20-1 - CSVRAGWDTIYF
TRBV12-3/TRBV12-4 TRBD1 CASSFEGGWQPQHF
TRBV24-1 - CATSDLRQYF
TRBV15 - CATSRDITTQYF
TRBV5-1 TRBD2 CASSSPGLAYYEQYF
TRBV19 - CASSIDSGAGQETQYF
TRBV10-3 TRBD1 CAISEVDRVHEQYF
TRBV12-3/TRBV12-4 TRBD1 CASSETGGRLYGYTF
TRBV7-3 - CASKLTSTGELFF
TRBV7-9 TRBD1 CASSWSGGPYEQYF
TRBV4-1 - CASSQDSTLAGGYQPQHF
TRBV5-4 - CASSSGVAATEAFF
TRBV28 - CASSFGGEGMNTEAFF
TRBV10-1 - CASRKGPDYEQYF
TRBV20-1 - CSARDMKGRYEQYF
TRBV6-6 - CASSYNPGAGYEQYF
TRBV30 - CAWSGDSLLHF
TRBV4-1 - CASSQTPLYTEAFF
TRBV7-2 - CAILPGPQNTEAFF
TRBV24-1 - CATSDPSSGRQPQHF
TRBV2 - CASSARNEKLFF
TRBV20-1 - CSASVVVSSNQPQHF